These 13 T cell receptor beta chains were sequenced from one sample in a study of T cells in localized non-small cell lung cancer. TCRdb keeps only in-frame clones here, not all; method: immunoSEQ multiplex PCR. This sample has under 70,000 clones; roughly 85% occur once, and the top ten carry about 4.8%. The source was peripheral blood, collected before any cancer treatment. All receptors derive from a woman aged 35 to 69 with stage I lung adenocarcinoma.

The chain recombines TRBV7-9 with TRBJ1-4; 7 bases line up with TRBD1. The germline V gene encodes CDR1 SEHNR and CDR2 FQNEAQ (reference sequence). This CDR3 spans 15 amino acids. With V trimmed by 0 bases and J by 8 bases, 6 bases remained unmatched. The DNA for the CDR3 is TGTGCCAGCAGCTTAGCAACAGGGGTTGGGGAAAAACTGTTTTTT. This gives the protein CASSLATGVGEKLFF. Complete variable domain (other parts from reference TRBV7-9 and TRBJ1-4): DTGVSQNPRHKITKRGQNVTFRCDPISEHNRLYWYRQTLGQGPEFLTYFQNEAQLEKSRLLSDRFSAERPKGSFSTLEIQRTEQGDSAMYLCASSLATGVGEKLFFGSGTQLSVL.

The chain links TRBV6-4 to TRBJ1-1; D is undetermined. Germline loops: CDR1 MRHNA, CDR2 SNTAGT. Trimming shortened V by 5 bases and J by 6 bases, and 7 bases separated the two germline ends. This CDR3 is built from 11 residues. The CDR3 DNA reads TGTGCCAGCAGTCGACACGCTGAAGCTTTCTTT. This encodes CASSRHAEAFF.

The chain combines TRBV7-2 with TRBJ2-3; 10 bases fit TRBD2. V gave up 2 bases and J gave up 5 bases; unmatched junction bases: 7. The CDR3 covers 16 residues. Germline V lookup: CDR1 SGHTA, CDR2 FQGNSA. This chain's CDR3 is CASSLYSGGAVDTQYF. CDR3 bases: TGTGCCAGCAGCTTATACAGCGGGGGGGCGGTAGATACGCAGTATTTT.

The chain carries TRBV5-1 and TRBJ2-7, with a tentative D call TRBD1 (5 bases). Germline V gives CDR1 SGHRS, CDR2 YFSETQ. The V and J ends lost 0 bases and 2 bases respectively, with 18 bases between them. The CDR3 consists of 17 residues. CDR3 nucleotides: TGCGCCAGCAGCTTGGAACGAGACAGCGTTAGGACCTACGAGCAGTACTTC. It specifies CASSLERDSVRTYEQYF.

This clone was picked up a small number of times. The V and J genes are TRBV18 and TRBJ2-1, with 10 positions matching TRBD1. Germline lookup yields CDR1 KGHSH and CDR2 LQKENI. CDR3 length: 14 amino acids. V lost 2 bases to trimming and J lost 8 bases; unmatched junction nucleotides: 3. Here the CDR3 reads CASSPDRGRDEQFF. CDR3 sequence (DNA): TGTGCCAGCTCACCAGACAGGGGGCGGGATGAGCAGTTCTTC.

CDR3 sequence: CASSQVWRDEQFF. Written as DNA, the CDR3 is TGTGCCAGCAGCCAAGTGTGGAGAGATGAGCAGTTCTTC. The chain employs TRBV14 and TRBJ2-1; D remains unclear. This CDR3 has 13 residues. V lost 1 base and J lost 8, with 9 bases in between. Germline CDR1 SGHDN, CDR2 FVKESK.

This chain uses TRBV6-1 with TRBJ1-3; D not certain. The CDR3 extends over 15 amino acids. V was pared by 1 base and J by 1 base, with 8 bases between. Per germline, CDR1 MNHNS and CDR2 SASEGT. CDR3 DNA sequence: TGTGCCAGCAGTGAAGATAGATGGTCTGGAAACACCATATATTTT. Protein: CASSEDRWSGNTIYF.

Here the CDR3 DNA reads TGTGCCAGCAGCTTGGGACTGGCCACCGGGGAGCTGTTTTTT. Its translation: CASSLGLATGELFF. The rearrangement uses TRBV7-6 and TRBJ2-2; weak D call: TRBD2 (6 bases). V was shortened by 3 bases and J by 4 bases, with 9 bases between the two germline ends. CDR1 SGHVS and CDR2 FNYEAQ come from the germline V gene. The CDR3 is made up of 14 amino acids.

This chain connects TRBV30 to TRBJ1-1; D is possibly TRBD1 (5 bases). This CDR3 comprises 15 residues. Trimming cost V 1 base and J 0 bases, with 12 bases left between them. The germline gives CDR1 GTSNPN, CDR2 SVGIG (reference sequence). The CDR3, as DNA: TGTGCCTGGAGTGACAGGAGGTTTATGAACACTGAAGCTTTCTTT. Translation: CAWSDRRFMNTEAFF.

The chain links TRBV4-3 to TRBJ1-1, with 7 bases that match TRBD1. V gave up 0 bases and J gave up 0 bases; unmatched junction bases: 7. Germline CDR1 LGHNA, CDR2 YSLEER. CDR3 length equals 17 residues. Here the CDR3 DNA reads TGCGCCAGCAGCCAAGATGAGGACAGGATCATGAACACTGAAGCTTTCTTT. Protein product: CASSQDEDRIMNTEAFF.

The V and J genes are TRBV19 and TRBJ2-2; D is undetermined. V lost 7 bases to trimming and J lost 2 bases, with 11 bases between them. The CDR3 loop spans 14 amino acids. CDR1 LNHDA and CDR2 SQIVND come from the germline V gene (reference sequence). DNA of the CDR3: TGTGCCAGTAAACGGGCAGTTAACACCGGGGAGCTGTTTTTT. Protein: CASKRAVNTGELFF.

This chain joins TRBV7-3 and TRBJ2-5, with a tentative D call TRBD1 (6 bases). V lost 0 bases and J 2 bases, leaving 10 bases between the germline ends. This CDR3 has 15 amino acids. CDR1 is SGHTA and CDR2 is FQGTGA in the germline V gene. The CDR3 sequence is CASSLTGTPQETQYF. The CDR3 region has the DNA TGTGCCAGCAGCTTAACCGGGACACCACAAGAGACCCAGTACTTC. Full variable domain (outside the CDR3, taken from reference TRBV7-3 and TRBJ2-5): GAGVSQTPSNKVTEKGKYVELRCDPISGHTALYWYRQSLGQGPEFLIYFQGTGAADDSGLPNDRFFAVRPEGSVSTLKIQRTERGDSAVYLCASSLTGTPQETQYFGPGTRLLVL.

V is TRBV7-8 and J is TRBJ2-2, with TRBD2 as a possible D gene (6 bases). Looked up from germline, CDR1 is SGHVS and CDR2 is FQNEAQ. Trimming removed 0 bases at V and 10 bases at J, with 6 bases between. This CDR3 has 12 residues. CDR3 sequence reads: CASSLAGLELFF. DNA for the CDR3: TGTGCCAGCAGCTTAGCGGGACTGGAGCTGTTTTTT.